This T cell receptor beta chain was sequenced during a study of CD8+ T cells in alopecia areata. At the level of the study: Those patients who were treated received oral tofacitinib, which was given at 5 to 10 mg twice daily for moderate-to-severe alopecia areata. Treatment ran 6 to 18 months, with 6 months of follow-up afterward.

A note on this clone: The target antigen is unknown.

RNA, once extracted, was reverse transcribed into cDNA for use as the sequencing template. Some clones are missing from TCRdb's copy, which holds only in-frame ones; the method was immunoSEQ multiplex PCR. The data contain about 150,000 clones, 45% to 55% of them singletons. Study-level findings and limits: For lesional scalp, especially alopecia totalis/universalis, clonality was higher than in normal scalp.

V lost 6 bases to trimming and J lost 3 bases; unmatched junction nucleotides: 8. Germline CDR1 is KGHSH and CDR2 is LQKENI. This CDR3 has 14 residues. Specimens obtained from alopecia areata patients comprised lesional scalp punch biopsies and peripheral blood. The chain employs TRBV18 and TRBJ2-7, with 7 bases aligning to TRBD1. The sequenced sample was CD8+ T cells sorted from blood, obtained at week 0. This TCR derives from a human donor with alopecia areata. CDR3 DNA sequence: TGTGCCAGCTCGATCGGGGACAGAGGCTACGAGCAGTACTTC. Protein product: CASSIGDRGYEQYF.